This T cell receptor (beta chain) derives from a study of blood T cell repertoires in COVID-19. Study context: Samples taken during acute and convalescent COVID-19 were collected in the United States, Italy and Spain.

Source study methods: Using reference gene primer amplification, nucleated cell counts were estimated. This table comes from immunoSEQ multiplex PCR, and its TCRdb copy is limited to in-frame clones, with some not included. V and J calls and clone size are given by that table; D and trimming were obtained from the DNA. This repertoire shows about 220,000 clones, about 86% found once; its top ten account for about 8.1%. On this clone: The same CDR3 is also encoded by other DNA sequences in this sample.

Per the germline V gene, CDR1 is KGHSH and CDR2 is LQKENI. V lost 6 bases to trimming and J lost 3 bases; unmatched junction nucleotides: 5. CDR3 length equals 13 residues. The TCR comes from a woman aged 50 to 65 with acute or convalescent COVID-19. Specimen: peripheral blood. The rearrangement links TRBV18 to TRBJ2-7; 7 bases align to TRBD1. CDR3 sequence reads: CASSPGQSYEQYF. CDR3 sequence (DNA): TGTGCCAGCTCCCCGGGACAGAGCTACGAGCAGTACTTC.